This section outlines one TCR beta chain sequence together with its context. In the source study's methods: Researchers report that nucleated cell counts were estimated from reference gene primer amplification. Repertoires were generated with immunoSEQ multiplex PCR, while TCRdb's copy carries only in-frame clones and drops some. That table gives V, J and clone size, and the DNA gave D and trimming. The sample lists 200,000 to 250,000 clones, 75% to 90% occurring once. The V and J ends lost 5 bases and 0 bases respectively, with 10 bases between them. Germline values: CDR1 MNHEY, CDR2 SVGAGI. The CDR3 is made up of 14 amino acids. Categorization into cohorts depended on clinical history that participants reported. These data are taken from a study of blood T cell repertoires in COVID-19.

The sequencing sample was made of PBMCs or T cells enriched from blood (not recorded which). The rearrangement links TRBV6-5 to TRBJ1-1, with a tentative D call TRBD1 (6 bases). The sequence came from a woman aged 18-29 years in a cohort exposed to, infected with or recovered from COVID-19 (not recorded which). The CDR3 DNA is TGTGCCAGCAGTCAGGGGCAGTTGAACACTGAAGCTTTCTTT. Protein sequence: CASSQGQLNTEAFF.